This entry concerns a single TCR beta chain. The data are from a study of blood T cell repertoires in COVID-19. Method: immunoSEQ multiplex PCR; TCRdb's copy keeps in-frame clones and lacks some. Of some 240,000 clones in the sample, 75% to 90% were seen once. The germline gives CDR1 KGHSH, CDR2 LQKENI. V was shortened by 0 bases and J by 4 bases, with 9 bases between the two germline ends. The CDR3 extends over 14 amino acids. The chain has TRBV18 and TRBJ1-2, with D unresolved. The material sequenced was peripheral blood. The sequence came from a man between 60 and 75 years old who had recovered from COVID-19. The CDR3 loop reads CASSPPYYLYGYTF. The DNA of the CDR3 is TGTGCCAGCTCACCACCTTACTACCTCTATGGCTACACCTTC.